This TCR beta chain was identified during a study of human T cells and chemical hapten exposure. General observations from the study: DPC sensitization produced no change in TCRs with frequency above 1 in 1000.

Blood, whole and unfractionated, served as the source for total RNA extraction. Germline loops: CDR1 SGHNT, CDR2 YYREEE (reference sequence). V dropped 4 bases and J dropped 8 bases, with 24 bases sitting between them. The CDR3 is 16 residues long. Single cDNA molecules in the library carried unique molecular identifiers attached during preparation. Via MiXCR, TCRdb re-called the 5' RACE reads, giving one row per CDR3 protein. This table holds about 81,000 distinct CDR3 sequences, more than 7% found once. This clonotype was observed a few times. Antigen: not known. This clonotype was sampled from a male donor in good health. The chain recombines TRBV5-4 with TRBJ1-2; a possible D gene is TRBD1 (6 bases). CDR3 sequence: CASSPYRDGGRVGYTF. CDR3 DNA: TGTGCCAGCAGCCCCTACAGGGACGGGGGGCGCGTCGGCTACACCTTC. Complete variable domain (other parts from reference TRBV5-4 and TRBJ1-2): ETGVTQSPTHLIKTRGQQVTLRCSSQSGHNTVSWYQQALGQGPQFIFQYYREEENGRGNFPPRFSGLQFPNYSSELNVNALELDDSALYLCASSPYRDGGRVGYTFGSGTRLTVV.